This T cell receptor (beta chain) was sequenced during a study of breast tumors, draining lymph nodes, adjacent tissues listed by TCRdb under 2016. Regarding the study in general: The study compared TCR beta repertoires across tumor, adjacent nontumor tissue and axillary lymph nodes from breast cancer patients. In human breast cancer, the study set out to evaluate how tumor, surrounding tissue and draining lymph node repertoires relate to one another and whether T cells may move between these sites.

Results and caveats for the whole study, not just this receptor: Tumor T-cell repertoires showed less diversity than lymph node repertoires and more diversity than nontumor tissue repertoires, and tumor T-cell repertoires showed preferential V and J gene usage. Rather than being directly demonstrated, the conclusion that tumor T cells originate in lymph nodes was presented as consistent with a hypothesis. The data were judged consistent with most tumor T cells deriving from the lymph node and then expanding within tumor tissue. Tumor and nontumor tissue repertoires were found to be significantly more similar in luminal-like than in basal-like breast cancer.

From cysteine to phenylalanine, the CDR3 is 14 amino acids long. Here the CDR3 DNA is all that survives: 42 bases in frame from base 1. From the germline V gene (reference sequence), CDR1 is MNHEY and CDR2 is SMNVEV. The axillary draining lymph nodes of breast cancer patients were the source of the lymph node samples. Remarks on this clonotype: Its antigen is still unknown. A junction end diverges from the germline sequence, so it may reflect a read error.

The instrument given in TCRdb is Illumina HiSeq 2000. TCR beta chain libraries were generated through multiplex PCR amplification. High-throughput sequencing was used to analyze the amplified TCR beta chain products. TCRdb cleaned the public reads at Q25 with fastp, built clones with MiXCR and kept in-frame beta chains. Rows are unified per CDR3 protein, each entry keeping the most common DNA and genes. The sample data list about 300,000 distinct CDR3 sequences, and around 31% of these were observed just once. The ten most abundant clones make up approximately 1% of the sample. This receptor was taken from a female donor with breast cancer. Some clones in this sample may be carry-over from other donors' samples. Recombination connected TRBV27 to TRBJ1-4; the D gene cannot be resolved reliably. Material: axillary lymph node tissue. The CDR3 corresponds to CVSSLMGYNEKLFF. The nucleotide sequence is given as TGTGTCAGCAGTTTAATGGGATATAATGAAAAACTGTTTTTT.